This T cell receptor beta chain originates from a study of breast tumors, draining lymph nodes, adjacent tissues. Study-level points and caveats: Tumor and nontumor repertoires were significantly more similar in luminal-like than in basal-like breast cancer. Tumor repertoires ranked between lymph nodes and nontumor tissue in diversity, with V and J gene preferences. Data only fit, rather than demonstrated, lymph node origin of most tumor T cells. Findings are consistent with lymph node origin and intratumoral expansion of most tumor T cells.

Axillary draining lymph nodes of breast cancer patients supplied the node samples. Via MiXCR, TCRdb re-called the multiplex PCR reads, giving one row per CDR3 protein. The data show roughly 260,000 distinct CDR3 sequences, with 30% to 35% seen just once and around 1.1% held by the top ten. This CDR3 is 18 amino acids long. Looked up from germline, CDR1 is KGHSH and CDR2 is LQKENI. After removal of 2 bases from V and 3 bases from J, the junction contained 5 bases not matched to a gene. As to this clonotype: Antigen specificity is unknown.

What was sequenced was axillary lymph node tissue. The clonotype was recovered from a female donor with breast cancer. Some clones in this sample may be carry-over from other donors' samples. The chain combines TRBV18 with TRBJ2-2; TRBD2 matches at 14 bases. CDR3 protein: CASSPRLAGGRDTGELFF. The DNA for the CDR3 is TGTGCCAGCTCACCAAGACTAGCGGGAGGGCGAGACACCGGGGAGCTGTTTTTT.